The 20 T cell receptor beta chains below were found in one sample sequenced in a study of blood T cell repertoires in COVID-19. Assay: immunoSEQ multiplex PCR; the TCRdb copy retains only in-frame clones and omits some. This sample has about 240,000 clones; 87% occur once, and the top ten carry about 2.5%. The sequenced sample consisted of PBMCs or T cells enriched from blood (not recorded which). The receptors come from a woman in her 30s with acute COVID-19.

The V gene is TRBV10-3, the J gene TRBJ2-5, with 7 bases lining up with TRBD1. There are 17 residues in the CDR3. Trimming cost V 0 bases and J 2 bases; bases outside gene matches: 9. Per germline, CDR1 ENHRY and CDR2 SYGVKD. CDR3 bases: TGTGCCATCAGTGAGTCGGGTCAGGGGGTTCAGCAAGAGACCCAGTACTTC. This encodes CAISESGQGVQQETQYF.

The chain links TRBV7-2 to TRBJ1-3; 10 nucleotides align to TRBD1. Unmatched junction bases numbered 1, after V lost 0 bases and J lost 2 bases. Looked up from germline, CDR1 is SGHTA and CDR2 is FQGNSA. The CDR3 consists of 16 residues. CDR3 loop: CASSLAGTGAGNTIYF. The CDR3 DNA is TGTGCCAGCAGCTTAGCGGGGACAGGGGCTGGAAACACCATATATTTT.

Concerning this clone: Germline is not matched at one junction end, which may reflect a read error. The chain couples TRBV4-1 to TRBJ2-2; 10 bases are a match to TRBD2. The CDR3 has 15 amino acids. Germline V gene sequence: CDR1 MGHRA, CDR2 YSYEKL. In DNA form, the CDR3 reads TGCGCCAGCAGCCAGGGACTAGCGAAGACCGGGGAGCTGTTTTTT. This gives the protein CASSQGLAKTGELFF.

This clone was seen a few times. The gene calls are TRBV6-5 and TRBJ1-2; D not resolved. The V end was cut by 5 bases, the J end by 0 bases, with 13 bases between. Germline V lookup: CDR1 MNHEY, CDR2 SVGAGI. This CDR3 comprises 15 residues. CDR3 sequence (DNA): TGTGCCAGCAGTCCCGAGGGTTTAGCTAACTATGGCTACACCTTC. As protein: CASSPEGLANYGYTF.

This clone was counted between two and nine times. This rearrangement joins TRBV24-1 to TRBJ1-5; D remains ambiguous. CDR3 length: 13 amino acids. The germline V gene encodes CDR1 KGHDR and CDR2 SFDVKD. V dropped 4 bases and J dropped 9 bases, with 12 bases sitting between them. The CDR3 coding sequence is TGTGCCACCAGTGACACTCAATTTGGGCCCCAGCATTTT. Its translation: CATSDTQFGPQHF.

This clone was seen only a few times. J is TRBJ1-2 and V is TRBV2, with D possibly being TRBD1 (5 bases). Germline lookup yields CDR1 SNHLY and CDR2 FYNNEI. V was cut by 6 bases and J by 0 bases, with 8 bases left in between. This CDR3 is built from 13 residues. CDR3: CASRRTPNYGYTF. In DNA form, the CDR3 reads TGTGCCAGCAGAAGGACACCTAACTATGGCTACACCTTC.

CDR3 amino acids: CASNTHPSVYGYTF. The CDR3 DNA follows: TGTGCCAGTAACACACACCCGTCTGTCTATGGCTACACCTTC. This sequence joins TRBV19 and TRBJ1-2, with D unresolved. The length of the CDR3 is 14 residues. CDR1 LNHDA and CDR2 SQIVND come from the germline V gene (reference sequence). V was cut by 7 bases and J by 4 bases, with 16 bases left in between. The full variable domain, with the rest looked up from reference TRBV19 and TRBJ1-2, is DGGITQSPKYLFRKEGQNVTLSCEQNLNHDAMYWYRQDPGQGLRLIYYSQIVNDFQKGDIAEGYSVSREKKESFPLTVTSAQKNPTAFYLCASNTHPSVYGYTFGSGTRLTVV.

This clone was seen once. The rearrangement links TRBV5-6 to TRBJ2-3, with 9 positions matching TRBD2. J lost 2 bases, V lost 2 bases, and 6 bases had no gene match. This CDR3 is built from 16 residues. The V gene's germline CDR1 is SGHDT and CDR2 YYEEEE. In nucleotides, the CDR3 is TGTGCCAGCAGCTTTAAGGCGGGGGGGTACACAGATACGCAGTATTTT. Amino acids: CASSFKAGGYTDTQYF. Drawing the rest from reference TRBV5-6 and TRBJ2-3, the complete variable domain is DAGVTQSPTHLIKTRGQQVTLRCSPKSGHDTVSWYQQALGQGPQFIFQYYEEEERQRGNFPDRFSGHQFPNYSSELNVNALLLGDSALYLCASSFKAGGYTDTQYFGPGTRLTVL.

This clone was seen a few times. The chain carries TRBV7-9 and TRBJ1-5; D is perhaps TRBD1 (5 bases). The germline gives CDR1 SEHNR, CDR2 FQNEAQ (reference sequence). The V and J ends lost 1 base and 3 bases respectively, with 13 bases between them. There are 16 residues in the CDR3. This chain's CDR3 is CASSLEAGGDNQPQHF. In DNA, the CDR3 is TGTGCCAGCAGCTTAGAGGCGGGGGGTGACAATCAGCCCCAGCATTTT.

In this sample, this clone turned up a few times. This chain joins TRBV21-1 and TRBJ1-5; the table names TRBD1, a call not compared with the DNA. TRBV21-1 is assigned pseudogene status. This CDR3 contains 16 residues. This chain's CDR3 is CVIGTGSKYSNQPQHF. DNA for the CDR3: TGTGTAATCGGGACAGGGTCCAAGTATAGCAATCAGCCCCAGCATTTT.

This clone occurred once. The rearrangement links TRBV7-6 to TRBJ1-3, with TRBD1 matching over 9 bases. CDR1 is SGHVS, CDR2 FNYEAQ, per germline. The CDR3 is 17 amino acids. Trimming removed 2 bases from V and 4 bases from J; junction bases left unmatched: 9. This chain's CDR3 is CASSLFGTGNLGNTIYF. The CDR3 coding sequence is TGTGCCAGCAGCTTATTCGGGACAGGGAATCTCGGAAACACCATATATTTT.

V and J are TRBV19 and TRBJ2-7, with 7 bases identical to TRBD1. J was trimmed by 6 bases and V by 6 bases; bases with no gene match: 8. The CDR3 is 13 amino acids. Germline V gene sequence: CDR1 LNHDA, CDR2 SQIVND (reference sequence). CDR3 sequence reads: CASSHDRAGEQYF. The DNA for the CDR3 is TGTGCCAGTAGCCACGACAGGGCTGGCGAGCAGTACTTC.

The chain recombines TRBV2 with TRBJ1-5; 8 bases agree with TRBD1. CDR3 size: 16 residues. V lost 5 bases and J lost 0; bases outside the gene matches: 6. Germline V gives CDR1 SNHLY, CDR2 FYNNEI. This chain's CDR3 is CASSRDRIHSNQPQHF. In DNA, the CDR3 is TGTGCCAGCAGTCGGGACAGGATCCATAGCAATCAGCCCCAGCATTTT.

The chain uses TRBV7-9 and TRBJ1-2; D uncertain. The CDR3 loop spans 14 amino acids. V dropped 3 bases and J dropped 8 bases, with 16 bases sitting between them. Germline V CDR1 and CDR2: SEHNR, FQNEAQ (reference sequence). CDR3 sequence (DNA): TGTGCCAGCAGCTTGGAGGGCCGCGGGTCAGGCTACACCTTC. Amino acids: CASSLEGRGSGYTF.

Note on this clone: Other nucleotide sequences from this sample produce the same CDR3. The V and J genes are TRBV5-5 and TRBJ2-7; TRBD1 agrees at 10 bases. Germline trimming cut 4 bases from V and 2 bases from J; bases unmatched to any gene: 3. Germline V gene data show CDR1 as SGHKS and CDR2 as YYEKEE (reference sequence). This CDR3 has 14 amino acids. This CDR3 reads CASSPGTGAYEQYF. CDR3 DNA sequence: TGTGCCAGCAGCCCCGGGACAGGGGCCTACGAGCAGTACTTC.

V and J are TRBV6-5 and TRBJ2-1; D ambiguous. CDR1 and CDR2 from the germline V gene are MNHEY and SVGAGI. V was pared by 0 bases and J by 9 bases, with 12 bases between. The CDR3 runs to 14 residues. CDR3 sequence (DNA): TGTGCCAGCAGTTACTCGACATCACGCACTGAGCAGTTCTTC. It specifies CASSYSTSRTEQFF.

The chain recombines TRBV7-9 with TRBJ2-3; D unresolved. V lost 5 bases and J 4 bases, leaving 7 bases between the germline ends. From germline, CDR1 is SEHNR and CDR2 FQNEAQ (reference sequence). This CDR3 is built from 12 residues. Here the CDR3 DNA reads TGTGCCAGCAGCCAGGTGGCAGATACGCAGTATTTT. It is translated as CASSQVADTQYF.

As for this clone: This same CDR3 is encoded by further DNA sequences in the sample. V and J are TRBV12-3 or TRBV12-4 and TRBJ2-5; D unclear. This CDR3 has 11 amino acids. V was pared by 3 bases and J by 5 bases, with 4 bases between. The CDR3 region is CASSFRETQYF. CDR3 nucleotide sequence: TGTGCCAGCAGTTTTCGGGAGACCCAGTACTTC.

This sequence joins TRBV2 and TRBJ1-2; D gene unclear. Looked up from germline, CDR1 is SNHLY and CDR2 is FYNNEI. Trimming shortened V by 4 bases and J by 1 base, and 4 bases separated the two germline ends. The CDR3 length is 12 residues. The CDR3 reads CASSGSNYGYTF. CDR3 nucleotides: TGTGCCAGCAGTGGCAGTAACTATGGCTACACCTTC.

The CDR3 DNA reads as TGCGCCAGCAGACGGATCCCAGGGGACACTGAAGCTTTCTTT. Protein sequence: CASRRIPGDTEAFF. This chain uses TRBV5-1 with TRBJ1-1, with a tentative D call TRBD1 (6 bases). V lost 5 bases to trimming and J lost 3 bases, with 14 bases between them. Looked up from germline, CDR1 is SGHRS and CDR2 is YFSETQ. The CDR3 spans 14 residues.